Listed here are 15 T cell receptor beta chains from one sample, sequenced in a study of cytomegalovirus exposure and HLA in healthy donors. 13 Jbeta primers and 60 Vbeta primers were used for the PCR. The repertoire was sequenced with immunoSEQ multiplex PCR; TCRdb's copy has only in-frame clones and lacks some. The table includes approximately 160,000 clones, more than 75% detected once. Material for sequencing was PBMCs. These receptors were collected from a girl aged 2 to 10 in good health and CMV-seropositive.

J is TRBJ2-7 and V is TRBV27; 10 nucleotides line up with TRBD2. This CDR3 contains 16 residues. Germline loops: CDR1 MNHEY, CDR2 SMNVEV (reference sequence). V gave up 1 base and J gave up 4 bases; unmatched junction bases: 7. CDR3 amino acids: CASSLYVAGGPYEQYF. In DNA, the CDR3 is TGTGCCAGCAGTTTATATGTAGCGGGAGGACCTTACGAGCAGTACTTC.

The V and J genes are TRBV19 and TRBJ1-5; D is uncertain. The V gene's germline CDR1 is LNHDA and CDR2 SQIVND (reference sequence). This CDR3 has 12 residues. The V and J ends lost 7 bases and 11 bases respectively, with 15 bases between them. The CDR3 coding sequence is TGTGCCAGTACAAGAGGGTCCTTGGCCCAGCATTTT. Amino acids: CASTRGSLAQHF.

J is TRBJ1-1 and V is TRBV5-1; unclear D gene. Per germline, CDR1 SGHRS and CDR2 YFSETQ. This CDR3 spans 15 amino acids. Trimming removed 4 bases at V and 1 base at J, with 14 bases between. The CDR3 bases are TGCGCCAGCAGCCGACTCCAAGACTCGAACACTGAAGCTTTCTTT. It translates to CASSRLQDSNTEAFF.

The chain links TRBV4-1 to TRBJ1-4, with D maybe TRBD1 (5 bases). Germline V gives CDR1 MGHRA, CDR2 YSYEKL. The CDR3 runs to 16 residues. V was pared by 2 bases and J by 6 bases, with 16 bases between. The chain's CDR3 is CASSQILMGGDEKLFF. For the CDR3, the DNA is TGCGCCAGCAGCCAAATCCTGATGGGGGGAGATGAAAAACTGTTTTTT.

This clone has a handful of counts. The V call is TRBV2, the J call TRBJ2-3; TRBD1 matches 9 bases. Germline CDR1 SNHLY, CDR2 FYNNEI. The junction had 6 bases not matched to a gene; V was cut back by 7 bases and J by 4 bases. The CDR3 has 14 amino acids. The CDR3 is CASNRDRESDTQYF. The DNA for the CDR3 is TGTGCCAGCAACAGGGACAGGGAATCAGATACGCAGTATTTT. The entire variable domain, with the rest obtained from reference TRBV2 and TRBJ2-3, is as follows: EPEVTQTPSHQVTQMGQEVILRCVPISNHLYFYWYRQILGQKVEFLVSFYNNEISEKSEIFDDQFSVERPDGSNFTLKIRSTKLEDSAMYFCASNRDRESDTQYFGPGTRLTVL.

The V and J genes are TRBV30 and TRBJ2-7; D is perhaps TRBD1 (6 bases). Between the trimmed V and J ends, which lost 4 bases and 6 bases, there was a span of 16 bases. CDR1 and CDR2 (germline): GTSNPN, SVGIG (reference sequence). The CDR3 is 13 residues long. The CDR3 nucleotides are TGTGCCTGGAACGCTGGACAGATGATCGAGCAGTACTTC. Its translation is CAWNAGQMIEQYF.

The chain links TRBV29-1 to TRBJ1-2; TRBD1 matches at 7 bases. CDR1 SQVTM and CDR2 ANQGSEA come from the germline V gene. The junction had 0 bases not matched to a gene; V was cut back by 4 bases and J by 1 base. The CDR3 runs to 12 residues. CDR3 bases: TGCAGCGTTGGGGACAGTAACTATGGCTACACCTTC. This gives the protein CSVGDSNYGYTF.

The V and J genes are TRBV28 and TRBJ2-5; D not resolved. The CDR3 is 14 amino acids. Deletions cut 9 bases from V and 2 bases from J, with 16 bases between. Per the germline V gene, CDR1 is MDHEN and CDR2 is SYDVKM. DNA for the CDR3: TGTGCCAGTACTCGAAGACAACTTCAAGAGACCCAGTACTTC. Translating gives CASTRRQLQETQYF.

The V gene is TRBV2, the J gene TRBJ2-7; 11 nucleotides match TRBD1. Germline-derived CDR1 and CDR2 are SNHLY and FYNNEI. There are 13 residues in the CDR3. V was pared by 9 bases and J by 3 bases, with 4 bases of the junction left unmatched. CDR3 residues: CARGTGGGYEQYF. Written as DNA, the CDR3 is TGTGCCAGAGGGACAGGGGGAGGCTACGAGCAGTACTTC.

V is TRBV13 and J is TRBJ2-1; no definite D call. The CDR3 is 15 residues long. V was pared by 5 bases and J by 4 bases, with 15 bases between. Germline V gene data show CDR1 as PRHDT and CDR2 as FYEKMQ (reference sequence). The CDR3 DNA follows: TGTGCCAGCAGCCACCCTTATGGCCCTTACAATGAGCAGTTCTTC. This sequence encodes CASSHPYGPYNEQFF. The full variable domain, with the rest looked up from reference TRBV13 and TRBJ2-1, is AAGVIQSPRHLIKEKRETATLKCYPIPRHDTVYWYQQGPGQDPQFLISFYEKMQSDKGSIPDRFSAQQFSDYHSELNMSSLELGDSALYFCASSHPYGPYNEQFFGPGTRLTVL.

The V and J genes are TRBV4-1 and TRBJ2-1, with TRBD1 identical over 9 bases. With 4 bases clipped from V and 9 bases from J, the junction kept 13 bases outside the gene matches. This CDR3 contains 16 residues. CDR1 is MGHRA, CDR2 YSYEKL, per germline. CDR3 bases: TGCGCCAGCAGCCCCTTGGGAGGACAGGGGAGGACTGAGCAGTTCTTC. Translation gives CASSPLGGQGRTEQFF.

J is TRBJ2-5 and V is TRBV2; D ambiguous. The length of the CDR3 is 11 residues. Trimming removed 5 bases at V and 8 bases at J, with 9 bases between. Per germline, CDR1 SNHLY and CDR2 FYNNEI. CDR3 sequence (DNA): TGTGCCAGCAGTACGAGCTTAACCCAGTACTTC. It encodes CASSTSLTQYF.

The chain combines TRBV9 with TRBJ2-1; possibly TRBD1 for D (6 bases). With 4 bases removed from V and 5 bases from J, the gap between germline ends came to 10 bases. The germline V gene has CDR1 SGDLS and CDR2 YYNGEE. The CDR3 loop spans 13 amino acids. Here the CDR3 reads CASSPAGDNEQFF. The CDR3 bases are TGTGCCAGCAGCCCCGCAGGGGACAATGAGCAGTTCTTC. The whole variable domain, filled in from reference TRBV9 and TRBJ2-1, reads DSGVTQTPKHLITATGQRVTLRCSPRSGDLSVYWYQQSLDQGLQFLIQYYNGEERAKGNILERFSAQQFPDLHSELNLSSLELGDSALYFCASSPAGDNEQFFGPGTRLTVL.

V and J are TRBV5-3 and TRBJ2-3; the D gene is possibly TRBD1 (6 bases). TRBV5-3 is an ORF for which the function is uncertain. The CDR3 is 13 residues long. Trimming pared 4 bases from V and 6 bases from J, leaving 12 bases between. The CDR3 here is CARSPTGTDTQYF. As DNA, the CDR3 is TGTGCCAGAAGCCCCACAGGGACGGATACGCAGTATTTT.

The genes are TRBV7-9 and TRBJ2-1; TRBD1 matches at 8 bases. CDR1 is SEHNR, CDR2 FQNEAQ, per germline (reference sequence). The trim removed 4 bases at V and 2 bases at J, leaving 7 bases unmatched. The CDR3 covers 16 residues. CDR3 sequence (DNA): TGTGCCAGCAGCTGGACCAACAGGGGGACCTACAATGAGCAGTTCTTC. This codes for CASSWTNRGTYNEQFF.